The rows below give T cell receptor beta chains drawn from one sample of a study of blood T cell repertoires in COVID-19. Profiling relied on immunoSEQ multiplex PCR, and the TCRdb table lists in-frame clones only, not all of them. The table lists about 150,000 clones, about 90% of them singletons. The sequencing input was peripheral blood. All receptors derive from an older woman with active or convalescent COVID-19. The CDR3 runs from the conserved cysteine through the conserved F or W. Each record gives: J gene, V gene, D gene, clone size, CDR3 DNA, CDR3 protein. The D gene is left open where the match is weak. Only part of the rows carry a size: once, few, many, or a class if the clone is expanded.

j_gene: TRBJ1-6; v_gene: TRBV9; d_gene: TRBD1; abundance: .; CDR3nt: TGTGCCAGCAGCGCGGTCGGGGGGATACCGACAGGGGATAATTCACCCCTCCACTTT; CDR3aa: CASSAVGGIPTGDNSPLHF
j_gene: TRBJ1-5; v_gene: TRBV25-1; d_gene: .; abundance: .; CDR3nt: TGTGCCAGCAGTGACGGGGGGACCAATCAGCCCCAGCATTTT; CDR3aa: CASSDGGTNQPQHF
j_gene: TRBJ2-7; v_gene: TRBV9; d_gene: .; abundance: many; CDR3nt: TGTGCCAGCAGCGTAGGCGCAGGGATCGGTTACGAGCAGTACTTC; CDR3aa: CASSVGAGIGYEQYF
j_gene: TRBJ1-2; v_gene: TRBV6-2/TRBV6-3; d_gene: .; abundance: many; CDR3nt: TGTGCCAGCAGTTACGACAGGACCTATGGCTACACCTTC; CDR3aa: CASSYDRTYGYTF
j_gene: TRBJ1-4; v_gene: TRBV12-5; d_gene: .; abundance: .; CDR3nt: TGTGCTAGTTGGGAGGGAGTTGCAACTAATGAAAAACTGTTTTTT; CDR3aa: CASWEGVATNEKLFF
j_gene: TRBJ2-6; v_gene: TRBV7-9; d_gene: .; abundance: few; CDR3nt: TGTGCCAGCACCAGGGGAGCCTCTGGGGCCAACGTCCTGACTTTC; CDR3aa: CASTRGASGANVLTF
j_gene: TRBJ2-3; v_gene: TRBV5-1; d_gene: TRBD1; abundance: .; CDR3nt: TGCGCCAGCAGAGGAGGAGACAGGGGGCCAGATACGCAGTATTTT; CDR3aa: CASRGGDRGPDTQYF
j_gene: TRBJ2-5; v_gene: TRBV7-8; d_gene: .; abundance: .; CDR3nt: TGTGCCAGCAGCGAATCCTACAGGGTCGAAGAGACCCAGTACTTC; CDR3aa: CASSESYRVEETQYF
j_gene: TRBJ2-7; v_gene: TRBV6-5; d_gene: TRBD1; abundance: .; CDR3nt: TGTGCCAGCAGCGCGACAGGGACCTACGAGCAGTACTTC; CDR3aa: CASSATGTYEQYF
j_gene: TRBJ1-1; v_gene: TRBV5-6; d_gene: .; abundance: .; CDR3nt: TGTGCCAGCAGCTTTCTTACTATGAACACTGAAGCTTTCTTT; CDR3aa: CASSFLTMNTEAFF
j_gene: TRBJ1-6; v_gene: TRBV30; d_gene: .; abundance: .; CDR3nt: TGTGCCTGGAGCCCCTTGAATTCACCCCTCCACTTT; CDR3aa: CAWSPLNSPLHF
j_gene: TRBJ2-5; v_gene: TRBV3-1/TRBV3-2; d_gene: TRBD1; abundance: .; CDR3nt: TGTGCCAGCAGCAGAGGGACAGATGGGACCCAGTACTTC; CDR3aa: CASSRGTDGTQYF
j_gene: TRBJ1-1; v_gene: TRBV6-6; d_gene: TRBD1; abundance: .; CDR3nt: TGTGCCAGCAGTTACGCGGGACAGGGGAACACTGAAGCTTTCTTT; CDR3aa: CASSYAGQGNTEAFF
j_gene: TRBJ2-2; v_gene: TRBV19; d_gene: .; abundance: once; CDR3nt: TGTGCCAGTAGCGCCCCTTGGGGGGGGGCCTTCACCGGGGAGCTGTTTTTT; CDR3aa: CASSAPWGGAFTGELFF
j_gene: TRBJ1-4; v_gene: TRBV6-5; d_gene: TRBD1; abundance: .; CDR3nt: TGTGCCACCCGGGACAGTAATGAAAAACTGTTTTTT; CDR3aa: CATRDSNEKLFF
j_gene: TRBJ1-1; v_gene: TRBV5-1; d_gene: TRBD1; abundance: .; CDR3nt: TGCGCCAGCAGCTACACAGGGGATGCAGCTTTCTTT; CDR3aa: CASSYTGDAAFF
j_gene: TRBJ2-5; v_gene: TRBV10-1; d_gene: TRBD2; abundance: .; CDR3nt: TGCGCCAGCAAGAGCGGGATACGCGGCTGGGTGTACCAAGAGACCCAGTACTTC; CDR3aa: CASKSGIRGWVYQETQYF
j_gene: TRBJ2-7; v_gene: TRBV10-3; d_gene: TRBD1; abundance: once; CDR3nt: TGTGCCATCAGTGGGACAGGGAGCGAGCAGTACTTC; CDR3aa: CAISGTGSEQYF
j_gene: TRBJ1-2; v_gene: TRBV19; d_gene: .; abundance: .; CDR3nt: TGTGCCAGTAGCCTCGGCGGGGATGGCTACTATGGCTACACCTTC; CDR3aa: CASSLGGDGYYGYTF
j_gene: TRBJ1-1; v_gene: TRBV7-9; d_gene: .; abundance: once; CDR3nt: TGTGCCAGCAGCCCCCTGGCCAGATTCAACACTGAAGCTTTCTTT; CDR3aa: CASSPLARFNTEAFF
j_gene: TRBJ1-4; v_gene: TRBV6-5; d_gene: TRBD1; abundance: .; CDR3nt: TGTGCCAGCAGTTACTCGCCCCCGCCAGGGGGCGAAAAACTGTTTTTT; CDR3aa: CASSYSPPPGGEKLFF
j_gene: TRBJ1-1; v_gene: TRBV20-1; d_gene: .; abundance: .; CDR3nt: TGCAGTGCTTCCCCGGAGCCTGACTTT; CDR3aa: CSASPEPDF
j_gene: TRBJ1-5; v_gene: TRBV2; d_gene: TRBD1; abundance: .; CDR3nt: TGTGCCAGCAGTCTACAGGGGGCAGGACAGCCCCAGCATTTT; CDR3aa: CASSLQGAGQPQHF
j_gene: TRBJ1-2; v_gene: TRBV11-2; d_gene: TRBD1; abundance: .; CDR3nt: TGTGCCAGCAGCAGGGACAGGGGATCCTATGGCTACACCTTC; CDR3aa: CASSRDRGSYGYTF
j_gene: TRBJ1-2; v_gene: TRBV28; d_gene: .; abundance: .; CDR3nt: TGTGCCAGCAGTTTATTCCTCAGTAACTATGGCTACACCTTC; CDR3aa: CASSLFLSNYGYTF
j_gene: TRBJ1-1; v_gene: TRBV12-3/TRBV12-4; d_gene: TRBD1; abundance: .; CDR3nt: TGTGCCAGCAGTCCGGGGACAGGGGCTTTCTTT; CDR3aa: CASSPGTGAFF
j_gene: TRBJ1-6; v_gene: TRBV7-2; d_gene: TRBD1; abundance: .; CDR3nt: TGTGCCAGCAGCTTAGACTGGGACAGGGCTCTCCACTTT; CDR3aa: CASSLDWDRALHF
j_gene: TRBJ1-6; v_gene: TRBV9; d_gene: TRBD1; abundance: .; CDR3nt: TGTGCCAGCAGTCGACAGGGTTATGATAATTCACCCCTCCACTTT; CDR3aa: CASSRQGYDNSPLHF
j_gene: TRBJ1-2; v_gene: TRBV7-7; d_gene: .; abundance: .; CDR3nt: TGTGCTAGCAGCTTAAAAAGGGGTGGTAACTATGGCTACACCTTC; CDR3aa: CASSLKRGGNYGYTF
j_gene: TRBJ2-7; v_gene: TRBV19; d_gene: .; abundance: .; CDR3nt: TGTGCCAGTAGTCCCCAACAGGGTGCGGACTCCTACGAGCAGTACTTC; CDR3aa: CASSPQQGADSYEQYF
j_gene: TRBJ1-6; v_gene: TRBV3-1/TRBV3-2; d_gene: .; abundance: .; CDR3nt: TGTGCCAGCAACTCCAGGGGTTCACCCCTCCACTTT; CDR3aa: CASNSRGSPLHF
j_gene: TRBJ1-2; v_gene: TRBV7-8; d_gene: .; abundance: .; CDR3nt: TGTGCCAGCCTCGGTTCGACGGGGGACTATGGCTACACCTTC; CDR3aa: CASLGSTGDYGYTF
j_gene: TRBJ1-3; v_gene: TRBV30; d_gene: .; abundance: once; CDR3nt: TGTGCCTGGGGGTTTGGCAACACCATATATTTT; CDR3aa: CAWGFGNTIYF
j_gene: TRBJ1-2; v_gene: TRBV5-6; d_gene: .; abundance: once; CDR3nt: TGTGCCAGCAGCTTCGGGGCTAACTATGGCTACACCTTC; CDR3aa: CASSFGANYGYTF
j_gene: TRBJ2-1; v_gene: TRBV7-9; d_gene: TRBD2; abundance: .; CDR3nt: TGTGCCAGCAGCGCACTGGGACTAGCGGGGGTGGAGCAGTTCTTC; CDR3aa: CASSALGLAGVEQFF
j_gene: TRBJ1-2; v_gene: TRBV5-1; d_gene: TRBD1; abundance: once; CDR3nt: TGCGCCAGCAGCTTGCCAGGGGGTGTAAACTATGGCTACACCTTC; CDR3aa: CASSLPGGVNYGYTF
j_gene: TRBJ1-1; v_gene: TRBV6-2/TRBV6-3; d_gene: TRBD1; abundance: .; CDR3nt: TGTGCCAGCAGTACAGGGGGCGTTGAAGCTTTCTTT; CDR3aa: CASSTGGVEAFF
j_gene: TRBJ1-2; v_gene: TRBV25-1; d_gene: .; abundance: .; CDR3nt: TGTGCCAGCAGTGAAAATTACAGATCGGCAGGGCTAGGTGGCTACACCTTC; CDR3aa: CASSENYRSAGLGGYTF
j_gene: TRBJ2-5; v_gene: TRBV5-1; d_gene: TRBD1; abundance: .; CDR3nt: TGCGCCAGCAGCAAGCGTACTATTACAGGGGCCCAAGAGACCCAGTACTTC; CDR3aa: CASSKRTITGAQETQYF
j_gene: TRBJ2-7; v_gene: TRBV5-5; d_gene: .; abundance: .; CDR3nt: TGTGCCAGCAGCTTGCTCTCGTCGACTAGTTGGGCCTACGAGCAGTACTTC; CDR3aa: CASSLLSSTSWAYEQYF
j_gene: TRBJ1-2; v_gene: TRBV7-2; d_gene: TRBD1; abundance: .; CDR3nt: TGTGCCAGCAGCTTACGACGGGGACAGGAAGCTGGCTACACCTTC; CDR3aa: CASSLRRGQEAGYTF
j_gene: TRBJ1-2; v_gene: TRBV27; d_gene: TRBD1; abundance: .; CDR3nt: TGTGCCAGCAGTCCGAGGACAGGTGCCTTTTATGGCTACACCTTC; CDR3aa: CASSPRTGAFYGYTF
j_gene: TRBJ2-1; v_gene: TRBV6-6; d_gene: .; abundance: .; CDR3nt: TGTGCCAGCAGTTACCCGGACAGTTCCTACAATGAGCAGTTCTTC; CDR3aa: CASSYPDSSYNEQFF
j_gene: TRBJ1-6; v_gene: TRBV7-2; d_gene: .; abundance: .; CDR3nt: TGTGCCAGCAGCGCCCGACAAAATTCACCCCTCCACTTT; CDR3aa: CASSARQNSPLHF
j_gene: TRBJ2-2; v_gene: TRBV11-2; d_gene: .; abundance: .; CDR3nt: TGTGCCAGCAGCTTAGGACCGGCAGGGGTGACCGGGGAGCTGTTTTTT; CDR3aa: CASSLGPAGVTGELFF
j_gene: TRBJ1-3; v_gene: TRBV3-1/TRBV3-2; d_gene: .; abundance: .; CDR3nt: TGTGCCAGCAGCCAACCGGGGGCTGGAAACACCATATATTTT; CDR3aa: CASSQPGAGNTIYF
j_gene: TRBJ2-7; v_gene: TRBV3-1/TRBV3-2; d_gene: .; abundance: .; CDR3nt: TGTGCCAGCAGCCAGGCCCTTGGACTCCTTTACGAGCAGTACTTC; CDR3aa: CASSQALGLLYEQYF
j_gene: TRBJ1-3; v_gene: TRBV10-3; d_gene: .; abundance: .; CDR3nt: TGTGCCATAAGCGGGGATGGAAACACCATATATTTT; CDR3aa: CAISGDGNTIYF
j_gene: TRBJ2-5; v_gene: TRBV13; d_gene: TRBD2; abundance: .; CDR3nt: TGTGCCAGCAGCTTAGAAGCTAGCGGGGGGGCCCAGACCCAGTACTTC; CDR3aa: CASSLEASGGAQTQYF
j_gene: TRBJ1-2; v_gene: TRBV6-5; d_gene: .; abundance: .; CDR3nt: TGTGCCAGCAGTTACTCTAGCGAGGACTATGGCTACACCTTC; CDR3aa: CASSYSSEDYGYTF
j_gene: TRBJ2-1; v_gene: TRBV4-3; d_gene: TRBD2; abundance: .; CDR3nt: TGCGCCAGCAGCCAGCACTCGGGGGGTTCCTACAATGAGCAGTTCTTC; CDR3aa: CASSQHSGGSYNEQFF
j_gene: TRBJ2-2; v_gene: TRBV18; d_gene: TRBD1; abundance: .; CDR3nt: TGTGCCAGCTCAGCCGGGACAGGGGTCGCCGGGGAGCTGTTTTTT; CDR3aa: CASSAGTGVAGELFF
j_gene: TRBJ1-2; v_gene: TRBV19; d_gene: TRBD1; abundance: .; CDR3nt: TGTGCCAGTAGACACAGGGGTCCTAACTATGGCTACACCTTC; CDR3aa: CASRHRGPNYGYTF
j_gene: TRBJ2-3; v_gene: TRBV5-1; d_gene: TRBD1; abundance: .; CDR3nt: TGCGCCAGCTACGCAGGGGGCGCGGAAGATACGCAGTATTTT; CDR3aa: CASYAGGAEDTQYF
j_gene: TRBJ1-5; v_gene: TRBV7-2; d_gene: .; abundance: .; CDR3nt: TGTGCCAGCAGCTTCACTAGTCAGCCCCAGCATTTT; CDR3aa: CASSFTSQPQHF
j_gene: TRBJ1-5; v_gene: TRBV6-6; d_gene: TRBD1; abundance: .; CDR3nt: TGTGCCAGCAGCCGACAGGGGACCAATCAGCCCCAGCATTTT; CDR3aa: CASSRQGTNQPQHF
j_gene: TRBJ2-1; v_gene: TRBV14; d_gene: TRBD1; abundance: .; CDR3nt: TGTGCCAGCAGCCAAGGACAGGGGTACAATGAGCAGTTCTTC; CDR3aa: CASSQGQGYNEQFF